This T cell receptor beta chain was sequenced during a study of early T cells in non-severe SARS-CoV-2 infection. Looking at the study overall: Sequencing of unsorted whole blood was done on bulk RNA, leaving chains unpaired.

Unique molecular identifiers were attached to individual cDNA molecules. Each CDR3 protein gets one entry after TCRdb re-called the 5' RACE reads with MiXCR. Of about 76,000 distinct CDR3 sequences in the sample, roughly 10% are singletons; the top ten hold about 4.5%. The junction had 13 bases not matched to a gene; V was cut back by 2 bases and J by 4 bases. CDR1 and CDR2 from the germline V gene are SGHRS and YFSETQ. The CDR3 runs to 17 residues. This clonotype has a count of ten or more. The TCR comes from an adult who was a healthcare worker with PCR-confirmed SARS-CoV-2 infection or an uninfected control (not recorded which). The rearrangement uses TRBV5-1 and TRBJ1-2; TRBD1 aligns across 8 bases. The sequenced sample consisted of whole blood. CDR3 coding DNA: TGCGCCAGCAGCTTCACCTCTTTAGGACAGGGCTTCTATGGCTACACCTTC. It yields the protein CASSFTSLGQGFYGYTF.